Listed here are 17 T cell receptor beta chains from one sample, sequenced in a study of read filtering for tumor transcriptome and immune sequencing. The library was built from about 400 ng RNA with molecular barcoded adaptors for alpha/delta and beta/gamma chains. Using its own MiXCR run on the reads, TCRdb lists one record per CDR3 protein. The sample has some 38,000 distinct CDR3 sequences, 10% to 15% seen once. Sequences were obtained from a population of CD138-negative cells sorted from bone marrow. These receptors were collected from a donor aged 40 or over with multiple myeloma.

This clonotype was seen at least ten times. V gene TRBV7-8 combines with J gene TRBJ2-7; perhaps TRBD2 as D (6 bases). The CDR3 spans 14 residues. The germline V gene encodes CDR1 SGHVS and CDR2 FQNEAQ. Deletions cut 1 base from V and 7 bases from J, with 14 bases between. The CDR3 spells CASSLEVGDWEQYF. The CDR3 DNA reads TGTGCCAGCAGCTTAGAGGTGGGGGACTGGGAGCAGTACTTC.

This clonotype was observed many times. The chain joins TRBV7-6 to TRBJ2-7; D remains ambiguous. Germline V lookup: CDR1 SGHVS, CDR2 FNYEAQ. The CDR3 extends over 12 amino acids. Trimming pared 2 bases from V and 6 bases from J, leaving 8 bases between. CDR3 loop: CASSLKESEQYF. In DNA form, the CDR3 reads TGTGCCAGCAGCTTAAAGGAGTCCGAGCAGTACTTC.

This clonotype was observed many times. The junction and the germline gene differ at one end; a read error may be behind it. The chain couples TRBV7-7 to TRBJ2-3; 8 nucleotides line up with TRBD2. CDR1 and CDR2 from the germline V gene are SSHAT and FNYEAQ (reference sequence). The length of the CDR3 is 15 residues. CDR3 DNA sequence: TGTGCTAGCAGCTTGCGACGGGGGGGCGAGCATACGCAGTATTTT. Its translation is CASSLRRGGEHTQYF.

This clonotype was counted many times. The rearrangement joins TRBV7-3 to TRBJ2-1, with D maybe TRBD1 (5 bases). The germline V gene has CDR1 SGHTA and CDR2 FQGTGA. This CDR3 spans 15 amino acids. The V end lost 2 bases, the J end lost 7 bases, and 15 bases lay between the germline ends. CDR3 nucleotide sequence: TGTGCCAGCAGCTTATGGGCAGGGAATCAGAATGAGCAGTTCTTC. Protein sequence: CASSLWAGNQNEQFF.

This clonotype was observed at least ten times. V usage is TRBV12-3 or TRBV12-4 and J usage is TRBJ1-2; a possible D gene is TRBD1 (6 bases). Trimming shortened V by 3 bases and J by 0 bases, and 11 bases separated the two germline ends. CDR3 length equals 15 residues. This CDR3 is CASSLKGGTNYGYTF. In nucleotides, the CDR3 is TGTGCCAGCAGTTTGAAGGGGGGAACTAACTATGGCTACACCTTC.

This clonotype was picked up many times. The V and J genes are TRBV27 and TRBJ2-7, with TRBD2 as a possible D gene (5 bases). This CDR3 has 12 amino acids. In germline, CDR1 is MNHEY, CDR2 SMNVEV (reference sequence). The V end lost 6 bases, the J end lost 2 bases, and 8 bases lay between the germline ends. CDR3 DNA sequence: TGTGCCAGCAGGACCGGGACCTACGAGCAGTACTTC. It yields the protein CASRTGTYEQYF.

This clonotype has at least ten counts. The chain has TRBV24-1 and TRBJ1-5, with D hard to call. The germline gives CDR1 KGHDR, CDR2 SFDVKD. The germline V and J ends were trimmed by 4 bases and 7 bases, with 7 bases remaining between them. This CDR3 has 12 amino acids. DNA of the CDR3: TGTGCCACCAGTGACGTAGGGCAGCCCCAGCATTTT. The encoded protein is CATSDVGQPQHF.

This clonotype was detected ten times or more. The CDR3 DNA reads TGTGCCAGCAGCTCCCCTCCCCCGGGTAGTTTGGTTGAGCAGTTCTTC. Encoded protein: CASSSPPPGSLVEQFF. This rearrangement joins TRBV7-2 to TRBJ2-1, with unresolved D. Trimming took off 4 bases at V and 9 bases at J, with 22 bases between the two ends. Germline lookup yields CDR1 SGHTA and CDR2 FQGNSA. CDR3 length: 16 amino acids.

This clonotype was recorded many times. This chain joins TRBV6-1 and TRBJ2-1; D possibly corresponds to TRBD2 (7 bases). V dropped 2 bases and J dropped 6 bases, with 17 bases sitting between them. The CDR3 loop spans 16 amino acids. CDR1 and CDR2 from the germline V gene are MNHNS and SASEGT. CDR3 nucleotides: TGTGCCAGCAGTGAACTGGGGGGGCTGGCCTCCAATGAGCAGTTCTTC. This encodes CASSELGGLASNEQFF.

Sample share makes this clonotype medium-sized. The CDR3 reads CASCPAPGQGLYEQFF. DNA for the CDR3: TGTGCCAGCTGCCCAGCCCCGGGACAGGGATTGTATGAGCAGTTCTTC. V and J are TRBV6-5 and TRBJ2-1; TRBD1 matches at 9 bases. V lost 8 bases and J lost 8; bases outside the gene matches: 16. The CDR3 runs 16 residues. Germline V gives CDR1 MNHEY, CDR2 SVGAGI.

The chain uses TRBV15 and TRBJ2-3; D possibly matches TRBD1 or TRBD2 (5 bases each). The CDR3 length is 18 residues. CDR1 is LNHNV, CDR2 YYDKDF, per germline (reference sequence). V lost 0 bases, J lost 3 bases, and 19 bases lay in between. This CDR3 is CATSRDLGTLGVTDTQYF. In DNA form, the CDR3 reads TGTGCCACCAGCAGAGATCTGGGGACCCTAGGGGTGACAGATACGCAGTATTTT.

As regards this clonotype: Possible read error: a much larger clone is one base away. The rearrangement links TRBV25-1 to TRBJ2-5; maybe TRBD2 (5 bases). CDR3 length: 10 residues. Germline-derived CDR1 and CDR2 are MGHDK and SYGVNS. In DNA form, the CDR3 reads TGTGCCAGCAGTAGGGAGACCCGGTACTTC. It yields the protein CASSRETRYF.

In this sample, this clonotype turned up many times. The chain recombines TRBV2 with TRBJ1-1; D might be TRBD1 (6 bases). V shed 3 bases and J shed 4 bases, with 15 bases lying between them. The CDR3 has 15 amino acids. CDR1 is SNHLY, CDR2 FYNNEI, per germline. The CDR3 reads CASSDAGGGGTEAFF. In DNA form, the CDR3 reads TGTGCCAGCAGTGATGCCGGCGGGGGCGGCACTGAAGCTTTCTTT.

This clonotype was detected a few times. This clone may be a read error of a much larger clone one base away. The V and J genes are TRBV20-1 and TRBJ2-1; 9 bases are a match to TRBD2. The CDR3 length is 13 residues. Germline CDR1 reads DFQATT; CDR2 reads SNEGSKA (reference sequence). The V and J ends lost 3 bases and 12 bases, in that order; junction bases with no gene match: 9. The CDR3 nucleotides are TGCAGTGCTAGGGCGGGGGGGCCTGATGGGCAGTTCTTC. This codes for CSARAGGPDGQFF.

The table lists this clonotype with many counts. The chain uses TRBV11-2 and TRBJ1-1, with D hard to call. V was shortened by 6 bases and J by 7 bases, with 9 bases between the two germline ends. Germline-derived CDR1 and CDR2 are SGHAT and FQNNGV. This CDR3 region has 11 residues. In DNA form, the CDR3 reads TGTGCCAGCAGACGGGCCTTTGAAGCTTTCTTT. It is translated as CASRRAFEAFF.

This clonotype was observed at least ten times. The J gene is TRBJ2-3, the V gene TRBV7-2, with TRBD2 identical over 12 bases. The ends lost 4 bases at V and 5 bases at J; junction bases unmatched: 4. CDR3 length: 15 amino acids. CDR1 is SGHTA and CDR2 is FQGNSA in the germline V gene. The DNA for the CDR3 is TGTGCCAGCAGCTCACTGGGACTAGCGGGAGATACGCAGTATTTT. Its protein is CASSSLGLAGDTQYF.

In this sample, this clonotype turned up many times. This chain joins TRBV28 and TRBJ2-2; D is unclear. V lost 6 bases to trimming and J lost 5 bases, with 10 bases between them. Germline V gives CDR1 MDHEN, CDR2 SYDVKM. The CDR3 is 13 residues long. This CDR3 is CASSISGTGELFF. CDR3 bases: TGTGCCAGCAGCATCAGTGGGACCGGGGAGCTGTTTTTT.